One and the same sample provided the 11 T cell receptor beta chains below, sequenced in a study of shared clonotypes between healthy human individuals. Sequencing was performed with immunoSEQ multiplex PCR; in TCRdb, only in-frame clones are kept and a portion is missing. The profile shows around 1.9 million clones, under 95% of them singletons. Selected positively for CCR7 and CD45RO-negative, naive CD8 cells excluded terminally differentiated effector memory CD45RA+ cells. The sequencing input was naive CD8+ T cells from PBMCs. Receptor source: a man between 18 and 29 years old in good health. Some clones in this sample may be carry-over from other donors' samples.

This CDR3 is CASSIVPIAKNIQYF. CDR3 nucleotides: TGTGCCAGTAGTATAGTCCCAATAGCCAAAAACATTCAGTACTTC. The rearrangement uses TRBV19 and TRBJ2-4; D uncertain. The CDR3 extends over 15 amino acids. Trimming stripped 1 base from V and 0 bases from J, with 7 bases between. Per the germline V gene, CDR1 is LNHDA and CDR2 is SQIVND (reference sequence). The entire variable domain, with the rest obtained from reference TRBV19 and TRBJ2-4, is as follows: DGGITQSPKYLFRKEGQNVTLSCEQNLNHDAMYWYRQDPGQGLRLIYYSQIVNDFQKGDIAEGYSVSREKKESFPLTVTSAQKNPTAFYLCASSIVPIAKNIQYFGAGTRLSVL.

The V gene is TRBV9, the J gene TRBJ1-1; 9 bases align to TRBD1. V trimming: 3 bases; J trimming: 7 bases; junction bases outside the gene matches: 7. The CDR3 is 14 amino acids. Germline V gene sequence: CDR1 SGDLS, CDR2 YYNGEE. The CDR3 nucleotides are TGTGCCAGCAGCGCTAGGGACAGGGTGGGTGAAGCTTTCTTT. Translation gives CASSARDRVGEAFF.

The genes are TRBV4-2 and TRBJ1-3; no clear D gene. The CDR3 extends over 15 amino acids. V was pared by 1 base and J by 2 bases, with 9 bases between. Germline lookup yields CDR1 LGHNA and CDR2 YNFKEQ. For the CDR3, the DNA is TGTGCCAGCAGCCAAGGGTCCATGCCTGGAAACACCATATATTTT. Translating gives CASSQGSMPGNTIYF.

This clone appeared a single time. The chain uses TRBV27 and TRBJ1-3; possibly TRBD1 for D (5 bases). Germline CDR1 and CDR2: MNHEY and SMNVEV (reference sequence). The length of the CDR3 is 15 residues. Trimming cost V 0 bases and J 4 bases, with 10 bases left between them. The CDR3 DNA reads TGTGCCAGCAGTTTATCGTCAGGGTACGGAAACACCATATATTTT. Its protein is CASSLSSGYGNTIYF.

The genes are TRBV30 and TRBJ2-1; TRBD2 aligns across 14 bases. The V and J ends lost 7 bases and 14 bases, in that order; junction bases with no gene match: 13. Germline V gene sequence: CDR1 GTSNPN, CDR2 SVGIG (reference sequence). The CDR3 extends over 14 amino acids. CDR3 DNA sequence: TGTGCCTCTAGCCGACTAGCGGGAGGGCCACTCGAGTTCTTC. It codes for CASSRLAGGPLEFF. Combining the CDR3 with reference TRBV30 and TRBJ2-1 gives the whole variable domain SQTIHQWPATLVQPVGSPLSLECTVEGTSNPNLYWYRQAAGRGLQLLFYSVGIGQISSEVPQNLSASRPQDRQFILSSKKLLLSDSGFYLCASSRLAGGPLEFFGPGTRLTVL.

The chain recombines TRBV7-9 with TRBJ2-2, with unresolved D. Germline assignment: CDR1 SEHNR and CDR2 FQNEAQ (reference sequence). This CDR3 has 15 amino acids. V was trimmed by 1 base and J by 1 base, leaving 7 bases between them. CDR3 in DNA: TGTGCCAGCAGCTTAGGCCCCAGGAACACCGGGGAGCTGTTTTTT. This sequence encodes CASSLGPRNTGELFF.

For the CDR3, the DNA is TGCGCCAGCAGCCTAATAGCGGGAGTGAGTCGCCCCTACGAGCAGTACTTC. Protein product: CASSLIAGVSRPYEQYF. The genes are TRBV5-1 and TRBJ2-7, with TRBD2 identical over 9 bases. This CDR3 contains 17 residues. The V gene's germline CDR1 is SGHRS and CDR2 YFSETQ. Trimming removed 4 bases from V and 2 bases from J; junction bases left unmatched: 13.

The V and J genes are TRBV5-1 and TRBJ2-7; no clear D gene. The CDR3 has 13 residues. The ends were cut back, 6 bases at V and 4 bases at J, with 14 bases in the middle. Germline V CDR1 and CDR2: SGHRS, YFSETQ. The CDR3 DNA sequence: TGCGCCAGCACCGAGGTGGAAGGGTACGAGCAGTACTTC. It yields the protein CASTEVEGYEQYF.

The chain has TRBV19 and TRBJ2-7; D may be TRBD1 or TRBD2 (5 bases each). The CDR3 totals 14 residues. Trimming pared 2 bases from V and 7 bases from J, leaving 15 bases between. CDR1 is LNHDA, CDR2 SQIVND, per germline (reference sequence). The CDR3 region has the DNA TGTGCCAGTAGTATACGGTTTATGGGGGATGAGCAGTACTTC. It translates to CASSIRFMGDEQYF.

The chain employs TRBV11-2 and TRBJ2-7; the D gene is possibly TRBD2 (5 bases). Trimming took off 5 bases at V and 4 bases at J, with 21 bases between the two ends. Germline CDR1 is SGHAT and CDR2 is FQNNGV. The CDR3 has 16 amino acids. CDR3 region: CASSLATEHFGYEQYF. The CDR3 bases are TGTGCCAGCAGCCTAGCCACAGAGCATTTCGGATACGAGCAGTACTTC.

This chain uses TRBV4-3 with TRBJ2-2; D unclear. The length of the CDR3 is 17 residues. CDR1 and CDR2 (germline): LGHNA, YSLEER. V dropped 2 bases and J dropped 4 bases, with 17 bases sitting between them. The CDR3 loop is CASSQSLLRLITGELFF. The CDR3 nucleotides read TGCGCCAGCAGCCAATCCCTACTCCGCTTAATCACCGGGGAGCTGTTTTTT.